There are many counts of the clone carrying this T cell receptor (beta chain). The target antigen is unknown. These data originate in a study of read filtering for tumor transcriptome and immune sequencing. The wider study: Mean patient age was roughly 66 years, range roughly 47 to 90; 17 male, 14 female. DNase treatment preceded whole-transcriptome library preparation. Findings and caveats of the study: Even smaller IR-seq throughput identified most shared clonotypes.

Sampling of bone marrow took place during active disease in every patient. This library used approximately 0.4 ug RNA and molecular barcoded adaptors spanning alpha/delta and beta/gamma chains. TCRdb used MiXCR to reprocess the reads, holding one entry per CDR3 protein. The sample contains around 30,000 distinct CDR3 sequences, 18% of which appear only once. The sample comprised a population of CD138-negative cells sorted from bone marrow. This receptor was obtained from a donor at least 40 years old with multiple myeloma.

The CDR3 loop reads CSVDTTELGYTF. CDR3 DNA sequence: TGCAGCGTTGATACTACCGAACTCGGCTACACCTTC. This rearrangement joins TRBV29-1 to TRBJ1-2; D is unresolved. Germline loops: CDR1 SQVTM, CDR2 ANQGSEA. The CDR3 is 12 residues long. The V end was cut by 3 bases, the J end by 8 bases, with 13 bases between.